One and the same sample provided the 23 T cell receptor beta chains below, sequenced in a study of regulatory T cells in long-lasting Graves disease. Arm-PCR of CDR3 regions and iRepertoire HTBI primers were used to build TCR beta libraries. In TCRdb, the multiplex PCR reads were re-called with MiXCR into one record per CDR3 protein. The data contain approximately 290,000 distinct CDR3 sequences, roughly a fifth of them singletons. Time point meaning: persistent/refractory GD, antithyroid drugs over 5 years with positive TRAb. Preparation of the TCR library used RNA extracted from PBMCs. This specimen consisted of peripheral blood mononuclear cells (PBMCs), obtained when the disease was refractory, from a patient treated with antithyroid drugs. Source of these receptors: a female donor with Graves disease.

This clonotype came up many times. CDR3 DNA: TGTGCCAGCAGCTTAGGGGGGCTCGAAACTGAAGCTTTCTTT. Encoded protein: CASSLGGLETEAFF. The chain is built from TRBV7-9 and TRBJ1-1; tentatively, D is TRBD1 (6 bases). The CDR3 runs to 14 residues. Germline V CDR1 and CDR2: SEHNR, FQNEAQ (reference sequence). V was pared by 1 base and J by 5 bases, with 11 bases between.

This clonotype was detected only a few times. The V and J genes are TRBV29-1 and TRBJ2-7; 8 nucleotides line up with TRBD1. The CDR3 consists of 14 residues. V gave up 1 base and J gave up 5 bases; unmatched junction bases: 7. The germline CDR1 and CDR2 sequences are SQVTM and ANQGSEA. The CDR3 here is CSVEGRQGLDEQYF. The CDR3 nucleotides are TGCAGCGTTGAAGGCAGACAGGGGTTGGACGAGCAGTACTTC.

This chain links TRBV4-3 with TRBJ1-1, with D uncertain. Germline V gene lookup returns CDR1 LGHNA and CDR2 YSLEER. The CDR3 is 16 amino acids. Trimming took off 0 bases at V and 0 bases at J, with 11 bases between the two ends. DNA of the CDR3: TGCGCCAGCAGCCAAGATCGCGAGGGTCTGAACACTGAAGCTTTCTTT. This gives the protein CASSQDREGLNTEAFF.

This clonotype was found a few times. The CDR3 bases are TGTGCCAGCAGTGAACGGGGGCGGGGGGAAAAACTGTTTTTT. Its translation: CASSERGRGEKLFF. The gene calls are TRBV6-1 and TRBJ1-4, with a possible D match to TRBD1 (6 bases). The CDR3 runs to 14 residues. The V gene lost 2 bases and the J gene lost 8 bases, with 12 bases spanning the gap. The germline CDR1 and CDR2 sequences are MNHNS and SASEGT.

This clonotype was seen only a few times. A much larger clone lies one base from this, so it may be a read error. The J gene is TRBJ2-5, the V gene TRBV2, with D hard to call. The germline V gene has CDR1 SNHLY and CDR2 FYNNEI. The CDR3 contains 11 residues. The CDR3 nucleotides read TGTGCCAGCAGGGACGGCTACGAGCAGCACTTC. Amino acid sequence: CASRDGYEQHF.

This clonotype was counted ten times or more. The chain joins TRBV11-1 to TRBJ1-5, with 9 positions matching TRBD1. This CDR3 is built from 14 residues. After removal of 5 bases from V and 5 bases from J, the junction contained 4 bases not matched to a gene. The germline V gene encodes CDR1 SGHAT and CDR2 FQDESV (reference sequence). The CDR3 coding sequence is TGTGCCAGCAGCGCGGGACAGGGAGATCAGCCCCAGCATTTT. This codes for CASSAGQGDQPQHF.

This clonotype was seen a few times. J is TRBJ1-1 and V is TRBV6-9, with TRBD1 identical over 9 bases. The V segment lost 3 bases and the J segment 9 bases; nucleotides outside the gene matches: 8. The CDR3 length is 14 residues. Germline lookup yields CDR1 MNHGY and CDR2 SVAAGI. The CDR3 sequence: CASSYALTGGQAFF. CDR3 coding DNA: TGTGCCAGCAGTTACGCGCTAACAGGGGGCCAAGCTTTCTTT.

At least ten counts were recorded for this clonotype. This chain joins TRBV27 and TRBJ1-4, with D maybe TRBD1 (6 bases). With 3 bases removed from V and 5 bases from J, the gap between germline ends came to 13 bases. CDR1 and CDR2 from the germline V gene are MNHEY and SMNVEV (reference sequence). There are 15 residues in the CDR3. CDR3 nucleotides: TGTGCCAGCAGTTTTGCGGCAGGGGAAAATGAAAAACTGTTTTTT. This translates into CASSFAAGENEKLFF.

This clonotype appeared many times. This chain links TRBV6-1 with TRBJ2-7, with TRBD1 matching 9 bases. The CDR3 spans 16 residues. Germline CDR1 is MNHNS and CDR2 is SASEGT. The junction had 8 bases not matched to a gene; V was cut back by 3 bases and J by 2 bases. The CDR3 region is CASSDIRDRDPYEQYF. The CDR3 DNA is TGTGCCAGCAGTGATATCCGGGACAGGGATCCCTACGAGCAGTACTTC.

The chain joins TRBV20-1 to TRBJ1-2; D is unclear. CDR1 is DFQATT and CDR2 is SNEGSKA in the germline V gene (reference sequence). V gave up 7 bases and J gave up 3 bases, with 18 bases separating them. CDR3 size: 14 residues. CDR3 nucleotides: TGCAGTGATAAGAGGAGGGATTGGTACTATGGCTACACCTTC. It codes for CSDKRRDWYYGYTF.

The chain recombines TRBV19 with TRBJ2-7; 8 bases map to TRBD1. CDR3 length: 16 amino acids. With 4 bases clipped from V and 0 bases from J, the junction kept 8 bases outside the gene matches. CDR1 LNHDA and CDR2 SQIVND come from the germline V gene (reference sequence). The CDR3 bases are TGTGCCAGTAGTACCCCGGGACAGGCTAGCTCCTACGAGCAGTACTTC. It translates to CASSTPGQASSYEQYF.

This clonotype has a count of ten or more. This rearrangement joins TRBV28 to TRBJ2-2; TRBD1 matches at 8 bases. The V segment lost 10 bases and the J segment 2 bases; nucleotides outside the gene matches: 15. CDR3 length: 17 residues. CDR1 and CDR2 from the germline V gene are MDHEN and SYDVKM. The CDR3 region is CATSTRRQGTNTGELFF. CDR3 nucleotide sequence: TGTGCCACTTCGACTCGGCGACAGGGGACAAACACCGGGGAGCTGTTTTTT.

This clonotype occurred a few times. V usage is TRBV27 and J usage is TRBJ2-2; D unclear. The germline gives CDR1 MNHEY, CDR2 SMNVEV (reference sequence). Trimming took 3 bases from V and 5 from J, leaving 7 bases between them. The CDR3 is made up of 13 amino acids. The CDR3 reads CASSFRETGELFF. The CDR3 DNA is TGTGCCAGCAGTTTTAGGGAAACCGGGGAGCTGTTTTTT.

The chain uses TRBV20-1 and TRBJ1-3, with D maybe TRBD1 (5 bases). Germline CDR1 and CDR2: DFQATT and SNEGSKA (reference sequence). Trimming took off 6 bases at V and 1 base at J, with 19 bases between the two ends. CDR3 size: 16 residues. The CDR3 bases are TGCAGTGCGCCAGGACCAGAAGGGGCTTCTGGAAACACCATATATTTT. It codes for CSAPGPEGASGNTIYF.

The rearrangement links TRBV27 to TRBJ1-1, with D possibly TRBD1 on 6 matching bases. This CDR3 spans 13 amino acids. CDR1 is MNHEY, CDR2 SMNVEV, per germline (reference sequence). The CDR3 protein is CAKGTTTFGEAFF. The CDR3 DNA reads TGTGCAAAAGGGACAACAACGTTCGGTGAAGCTTTCTTT.

This clonotype was detected only a few times. V and J are TRBV3-1 and TRBJ2-7; 10 nucleotides match TRBD1. The length of the CDR3 is 16 residues. J was trimmed by 4 bases and V by 1 base; bases with no gene match: 7. Per germline, CDR1 LGHDT and CDR2 YNNKEL (reference sequence). The CDR3 sequence: CASSQGWDRGGYEQYF. The CDR3, as DNA: TGTGCCAGCAGCCAAGGATGGGACAGGGGAGGATACGAGCAGTACTTC.

V is TRBV6-5 and J is TRBJ1-2; tentatively, D is TRBD1 (5 bases). With 0 bases removed from V and 2 bases from J, the gap between germline ends came to 10 bases. CDR3 length: 15 residues. The germline gives CDR1 MNHEY, CDR2 SVGAGI. The CDR3 sequence: CASSYSAGDNYGYTF. DNA for the CDR3: TGTGCCAGCAGTTACTCGGCGGGGGACAACTATGGCTACACCTTC.

This clonotype was recorded at least ten times. The CDR3 protein is CASSPGTGEGYGYTF. The DNA of the CDR3 is TGTGCCAGCAGTCCGGGGACAGGGGAGGGCTATGGCTACACCTTC. This chain joins TRBV27 and TRBJ1-2, with 10 bases fitting TRBD1. From germline, CDR1 is MNHEY and CDR2 SMNVEV (reference sequence). Losses at the gene ends were 5 bases for V and 4 bases for J; bases not matched to a gene: 7. The CDR3 sequence is 15 residues long.

This chain uses TRBV5-1 with TRBJ2-7, with 9 bases lining up with TRBD1. Germline V lookup: CDR1 SGHRS, CDR2 YFSETQ. J was trimmed by 6 bases and V by 4 bases; bases with no gene match: 17. The CDR3 is 17 amino acids. The CDR3: CASSGIPGQGAGGEQYF. The CDR3 bases are TGCGCCAGCAGCGGAATACCGGGACAGGGTGCCGGGGGCGAGCAGTACTTC.

The sample holds a few counts of this clonotype. V and J are TRBV20-1 and TRBJ2-7, with 9 bases matching TRBD1. The V gene's germline CDR1 is DFQATT and CDR2 SNEGSKA (reference sequence). The CDR3 runs 14 residues. J gave up 2 bases and V 5 bases, and 7 bases lay outside the gene matches. The CDR3 here is CSAAFGQGPYEQYF. DNA for the CDR3: TGCAGTGCTGCGTTTGGACAGGGGCCCTACGAGCAGTACTTC.

The chain has TRBV7-2 and TRBJ2-4; 9 positions match TRBD2. J lost 8 bases, V lost 1 base, and 9 bases had no gene match. CDR1 is SGHTA and CDR2 is FQGNSA in the germline V gene. CDR3 length equals 16 residues. CDR3 protein: CASSLVAFVAGDIQYF. DNA of the CDR3: TGTGCCAGCAGCTTAGTAGCCTTCGTAGCGGGGGACATTCAGTACTTC. Together with reference TRBV7-2 and TRBJ2-4, the CDR3 gives the full variable domain: GAGVSQSPSNKVTEKGKDVELRCDPISGHTALYWYRQSLGQGLEFLIYFQGNSAPDKSGLPSDRFSAERTGGSVSTLTIQRTQQEDSAVYLCASSLVAFVAGDIQYFGAGTRLSVL.

On this clonotype: This may be a read error, as it is one base from a much larger clone. The chain has TRBV2 and TRBJ2-7; D could derive from TRBD1 or TRBD2 (6 bases each). Per the germline V gene, CDR1 is SNHLY and CDR2 is FYNNEI. The CDR3 spans 17 residues. V shed 6 bases and J shed 4 bases, with 25 bases lying between them. The CDR3 DNA reads as TGTGCCAGCAGCGGTTCACCGGGGGCATCCGCGACTTACGAGCAGTACTTC. Translating gives CASSGSPGASATYEQYF.

The sample holds a few counts of this clonotype. The CDR3 DNA is TGTGCCAGCAGAAGCGGGAGAGCGGGTTCAGATACGCAGTATTTT. Translated, it gives CASRSGRAGSDTQYF. The V call is TRBV6-1, the J call TRBJ2-3, with 8 bases matching TRBD2. CDR3 size: 15 residues. Germline V CDR1 and CDR2: MNHNS, SASEGT. V lost 6 bases, J lost 4 bases, and 9 bases stayed unmatched.